This T cell receptor beta chain emerged from a study of glioma-infiltrating T cells after dendritic cell vaccination. Time point in this sample: after dendritic cell vaccination, including at tumor progression/relapse. Using immunoSEQ multiplex PCR, the repertoire was profiled, and TCRdb retains in-frame clones only, with some absent. The sample records roughly 100,000 clones, around 90% being singletons. Looked up from germline, CDR1 is SGDLS and CDR2 is YYNGEE. The CDR3 length is 18 residues. Trimming shortened V by 3 bases and J by 7 bases, and 26 bases separated the two germline ends. Specimen: blood, collected after dendritic cell vaccination. The sequence was collected from a human donor with glioblastoma. The gene calls are TRBV9 and TRBJ2-1, with D possibly being TRBD2 (7 bases). CDR3 residues: CASSANLNRGGRENEQFF. DNA of the CDR3: TGTGCCAGCAGCGCAAATCTGAATAGGGGGGGGAGGGAGAATGAGCAGTTCTTC. The full variable domain, its missing parts supplied by reference TRBV9 and TRBJ2-1, is DSGVTQTPKHLITATGQRVTLRCSPRSGDLSVYWYQQSLDQGLQFLIQYYNGEERAKGNILERFSAQQFPDLHSELNLSSLELGDSALYFCASSANLNRGGRENEQFFGPGTRLTVL.